The 18 T cell receptor beta chains below come from one sample, sequenced in a study of blood T cell repertoires in COVID-19. Generated by immunoSEQ multiplex PCR, the TCRdb table keeps only in-frame clones and is missing some. This table holds 490,000 or so clones, about 85% found once. Sequenced material: PBMCs or T cells enriched from blood (not recorded which). Receptors originate from a woman aged 55-69 years who had recovered from COVID-19.

The chain combines TRBV19 with TRBJ1-6; D possibly corresponds to TRBD1 (6 bases). The CDR3 spans 16 residues. CDR1 LNHDA and CDR2 SQIVND come from the germline V gene (reference sequence). The V gene lost 9 bases and the J gene lost 0 bases, with 15 bases spanning the gap. CDR3 in amino acids: CASAATGSSYNSPLHF. For the CDR3, the DNA is TGTGCCAGCGCGGCCACAGGGAGCTCCTATAATTCACCCCTCCACTTT.

V and J are TRBV19 and TRBJ1-5, with D possibly TRBD1 on 5 matching bases. V was shortened by 5 bases and J by 6 bases, with 14 bases between the two germline ends. Germline loops: CDR1 LNHDA, CDR2 SQIVND (reference sequence). The CDR3 length is 14 residues. The CDR3 reads CASSYDRTGQPQHF. CDR3 coding DNA: TGTGCCAGTAGTTACGACAGAACCGGTCAGCCCCAGCATTTT.

The rearrangement uses TRBV15 and TRBJ2-7; D may be TRBD2 (6 bases). The CDR3 sequence is 15 residues long. V gave up 0 bases and J gave up 0 bases, with 9 bases separating them. Germline CDR1 and CDR2: LNHNV and YYDKDF (reference sequence). CDR3 region: CATSREGTPSYEQYF. In DNA, the CDR3 is TGTGCCACCAGCAGAGAAGGGACTCCCTCCTACGAGCAGTACTTC.

V and J are TRBV18 and TRBJ2-1, with 7 bases that match TRBD2. The V gene end was trimmed by 1 base and the J gene end by 8 bases; junction bases not matched to a gene: 5. This CDR3 contains 14 residues. Germline V gives CDR1 KGHSH, CDR2 LQKENI. CDR3: CASSPRGGVHEQFF. CDR3 in DNA: TGTGCCAGCTCACCACGGGGAGGGGTCCATGAGCAGTTCTTC.

The chain uses TRBV19 and TRBJ2-2, with D perhaps matching TRBD2 (5 bases). There are 14 residues in the CDR3. Germline V CDR1 and CDR2: LNHDA, SQIVND (reference sequence). Trimming took 3 bases from V and 1 from J, leaving 6 bases between them. DNA of the CDR3: TGTGCCAGTAGTATCGGGGTGAACACCGGGGAGCTGTTTTTT. Protein product: CASSIGVNTGELFF.

This sequence joins TRBV20-1 and TRBJ1-2; D uncertain. Trimming stripped 2 bases from V and 8 bases from J, with 9 bases between. The CDR3 is 11 amino acids. Germline CDR1 is DFQATT and CDR2 is SNEGSKA (reference sequence). The CDR3 nucleotides are TGCAGTGCTAGATCACCGGAGGGCTACACCTTC. Protein: CSARSPEGYTF.

The V and J genes are TRBV9 and TRBJ2-7; 7 bases fit TRBD1. Per the germline V gene, CDR1 is SGDLS and CDR2 is YYNGEE. V was clipped by 4 bases and J by 5 bases; unmatched bases: 12. This CDR3 spans 15 amino acids. The CDR3 protein is CASSPQDRMGDEQYF. Here the CDR3 DNA reads TGTGCCAGCAGCCCACAGGACAGGATGGGCGACGAGCAGTACTTC. Full variable domain (missing parts from reference TRBV9 and TRBJ2-7): DSGVTQTPKHLITATGQRVTLRCSPRSGDLSVYWYQQSLDQGLQFLIQYYNGEERAKGNILERFSAQQFPDLHSELNLSSLELGDSALYFCASSPQDRMGDEQYFGPGTRLTVT.

This rearrangement joins TRBV6-5 to TRBJ1-1; the D gene is possibly TRBD1 (5 bases). Germline-derived CDR1 and CDR2 are MNHEY and SVGAGI. Deletions cut 5 bases from V and 0 bases from J, with 13 bases between. This CDR3 is built from 15 residues. The CDR3 protein is CASSSPQGLNTEAFF. CDR3 DNA sequence: TGTGCCAGCAGTAGTCCGCAGGGCTTGAACACTGAAGCTTTCTTT.

The genes are TRBV3-1 (or the pseudogene TRBV3-2) and TRBJ2-3; 9 bases map to TRBD2. This CDR3 contains 17 residues. Trimming removed 0 bases from V and 5 bases from J; junction bases left unmatched: 9. Germline values: CDR1 LGHDT, CDR2 YNNKEL (reference sequence). CDR3 sequence: CASSQDLRGGSEDTQYF. CDR3 DNA sequence: TGTGCCAGCAGCCAAGATTTGCGGGGGGGCTCCGAAGATACGCAGTATTTT.

V gene TRBV2 combines with J gene TRBJ2-2; no clear D. The CDR3 sequence is 13 residues long. V lost 6 bases and J lost 1, with 6 bases in between. Germline lookup yields CDR1 SNHLY and CDR2 FYNNEI. CDR3: CASSPRNTGELFF. CDR3 nucleotide sequence: TGTGCCAGCAGCCCCCGGAACACCGGGGAGCTGTTTTTT.

The chain combines TRBV5-1 with TRBJ1-5; the D gene is possibly TRBD1 (6 bases). This CDR3 is built from 15 residues. V was pared by 3 bases and J by 4 bases, with 14 bases between. Germline V gene lookup returns CDR1 SGHRS and CDR2 YFSETQ. The CDR3 loop reads CASSSGGAGNQPQHF. Here the CDR3 DNA reads TGCGCCAGCAGCTCTGGGGGCGCGGGTAATCAGCCCCAGCATTTT.

The V gene is TRBV19, the J gene TRBJ1-6, with D possibly TRBD1 on 5 matching bases. This CDR3 has 15 amino acids. The germline V gene has CDR1 LNHDA and CDR2 SQIVND (reference sequence). V was trimmed by 6 bases and J by 6 bases, leaving 15 bases between them. The CDR3 coding sequence is TGTGCCAGTAGATCTTGGGGACTGACTAATTCACCCCTCCACTTT. It codes for CASRSWGLTNSPLHF.

This chain connects TRBV24-1 to TRBJ2-3, with 12 nucleotides matching TRBD2. Germline trimming cut 1 base from V and 1 base from J; bases unmatched to any gene: 2. The CDR3 is 17 residues long. Germline CDR1 and CDR2: KGHDR and SFDVKD. The CDR3 loop reads CATSDFRTSGGTDTQYF. CDR3 bases: TGTGCCACCAGTGATTTTAGGACTAGCGGGGGCACAGATACGCAGTATTTT.

This CDR3 reads CASSYRLGLSGGYTF. In DNA, the CDR3 is TGTGCCAGCAGTTACCGCTTAGGACTCAGTGGTGGCTACACCTTC. The V gene is TRBV6-5, the J gene TRBJ1-2; D gene unclear. The length of the CDR3 is 15 residues. V was cut by 2 bases and J by 7 bases, with 17 bases left in between. Germline V lookup: CDR1 MNHEY, CDR2 SVGAGI.

This clone was picked up one time. CDR3 loop: CASSVGDRNYYEQYF. The CDR3 coding sequence is TGTGCCAGCAGCGTAGGCGACAGGAACTACTACGAGCAGTACTTC. The rearrangement joins TRBV9 to TRBJ2-7; D is possibly TRBD1 (6 bases). The V end lost 0 bases, the J end lost 3 bases, and 13 bases lay between the germline ends. The CDR3 consists of 15 residues. Germline CDR1 SGDLS, CDR2 YYNGEE.

V usage is TRBV27 and J usage is TRBJ1-5, with 8 bases lining up with TRBD1. The V and J ends lost 6 bases and 0 bases, in that order; junction bases with no gene match: 1. The CDR3 runs 14 residues. Germline CDR1 and CDR2: MNHEY and SMNVEV (reference sequence). The CDR3: CASSGTGSNQPQHF. The CDR3 nucleotides read TGTGCCAGCAGCGGGACAGGTAGCAATCAGCCCCAGCATTTT.

V is TRBV18 and J is TRBJ2-3, with 7 bases identical to TRBD2. Trimming cost V 1 base and J 2 bases; bases outside gene matches: 3. The CDR3 is 15 amino acids. Germline V gene sequence: CDR1 KGHSH, CDR2 LQKENI. The CDR3 DNA is TGTGCCAGCTCACCACGGAGCGGGAACACAGATACGCAGTATTTT. Protein: CASSPRSGNTDTQYF.

This clone occurred once. The gene calls are TRBV7-2 and TRBJ2-1; TRBD2 matches at 11 bases. The CDR3 extends over 16 amino acids. V lost 6 bases, J lost 7 bases, and 11 bases stayed unmatched. Germline V gene data show CDR1 as SGHTA and CDR2 as FQGNSA. The CDR3 DNA reads TGTGCCAGCAGTTACCTACCGGGACTAGCGGCTAATGAGCAGTTCTTC. Its protein product is CASSYLPGLAANEQFF.